Sequencing of this TCR beta chain was carried out in a study of blood T cell repertoires in COVID-19. In the study overall: Material from acute and convalescent COVID-19 was sourced from the United States, Italy and Spain. PBMCs, B-cell-depleted T cells, or T cells were the source of the cDNA or gDNA that made up the material.

Germline V CDR1 and CDR2: SEHNR, FQNEAQ (reference sequence). Trimming cost V 10 bases and J 1 base, with 19 bases left between them. The CDR3 has 15 amino acids. Original analysis: Amplifying reference gene primers gave estimates of nucleated cell counts. Sequencing was performed with immunoSEQ multiplex PCR; in TCRdb, only in-frame clones are kept and a portion is missing. The V and J calls and clone size come from that table; D and trimming were worked out from the DNA. The sample lists roughly 220,000 clones, 70% to 90% occurring once. What was sequenced was peripheral blood. V is TRBV7-9 and J is TRBJ2-5; D is perhaps TRBD2 (6 bases). The TCR originated in a woman aged 45-65 years with COVID-19, enrolled during active disease. The CDR3 nucleotides read TGTGCCACCGGGCGGGGTCGAAGCTCCCAAGAGACCCAGTACTTC. It specifies CATGRGRSSQETQYF.